A selection of T cell receptor beta chains follows, all from one sample in a study of T cell repertoires in cytomegalovirus infection. TCRdb passed the reads through MiXCR, listing each CDR3 protein once. Found here are 150,000 to 200,000 distinct CDR3 sequences, 7.5% to 10% of them singletons; the top ten hold roughly 5%. The sequenced material came from PBMCs. The receptors derive from a human donor in good health (CMV status not recorded). Some clones in this sample may be carry-over from other donors' samples. Both conserved end residues are part of each CDR3. Each record gives: V gene, D gene, J gene, clone size, CDR3 DNA, CDR3 protein. The D gene is left open where the match is weak. Clone sizes are given selectively: once, few, many, or a class where the clone is expanded.

TRBV7-6	-	TRBJ1-3	many	TGTGCCAGCAGCCCGCGAGGGGGGTCCGGAAACACCATATATTTT	CASSPRGGSGNTIYF
TRBV4-3	-	TRBJ2-7	few	TGCGCCAGCAGCCAAGATGGGGAGGGGGACGAGCAGTACTTC	CASSQDGEGDEQYF
TRBV6-2/TRBV6-3	TRBD2	TRBJ2-2	few	TGTGCCAGCAGTGGTAGCGGGGAGCACACCGGGGAGCTGTTTTTT	CASSGSGEHTGELFF
TRBV15	-	TRBJ1-3	few	TGTGCCACCAGCCTTAGGGGGGAGTCTGGAAACACCATATATTTT	CATSLRGESGNTIYF
TRBV30	-	TRBJ1-2	-	TGTGCCTATGAGGACAGAGATAGTTATGGCTACACCTTC	CAYEDRDSYGYTF
TRBV30	TRBD2	TRBJ2-1	few	TGTGCCTGGAGTGAAGGGACTAGTATTGGTACTGAGCAGTTCTTC	CAWSEGTSIGTEQFF
TRBV7-2	-	TRBJ2-1	many	TGTGCCAGCAGCCCATATATGGGTGAGCAGTTCTTC	CASSPYMGEQFF
TRBV6-2/TRBV6-3	TRBD2	TRBJ2-2	few	TGTGCCAGCAGTTACTTGGCCGGGGGGACCGTAGCCGGGGAGCTGTTTTTT	CASSYLAGGTVAGELFF
TRBV10-1	-	TRBJ1-1	many	TGCGCCAGCAGTCCTGGTGACACCCGGAACACTGAAGCTTTCTTT	CASSPGDTRNTEAFF
TRBV10-1	-	TRBJ1-1	-	TGCGCCAGCAGTGGTTTGGGTCGAACTGAAGCTTTCTTT	CASSGLGRTEAFF
TRBV7-2	-	TRBJ1-3	many	TGTGCCAGCAGCCTTGGGGTGTCAGGAGGAAACACCATATATTTT	CASSLGVSGGNTIYF
TRBV4-3	-	TRBJ2-7	-	TGCGCCAGCAGCCAAGATGAAGACGACACCTACGAGCAGTACTTC	CASSQDEDDTYEQYF
TRBV7-9	-	TRBJ1-1	many	TGTGCCAGCAGCTCCCGCAGCGTCCCTAACACTGAAGCTTTCTTT	CASSSRSVPNTEAFF
TRBV28	-	TRBJ2-3	medium-sized	TGTGCCAGCAGTTTAAGGACGTCCCCGGATACGCAGTATTTT	CASSLRTSPDTQYF
TRBV5-6	-	TRBJ2-3	many	TGTGCCAGCAGCCCGGGTAGGGTGAATACGCAGTATTTT	CASSPGRVNTQYF
TRBV7-9	-	TRBJ1-1	many	TGTGCCAGCAGCTTCACCTATAGGGGCACTGAAGCTTTCTTT	CASSFTYRGTEAFF
TRBV7-3	-	TRBJ1-3	many	TGTGCCAGCAGCTTTGGAGCCGCGGGGAGTGGAAACACCATATATTTT	CASSFGAAGSGNTIYF
TRBV14	-	TRBJ1-3	few	TGTGCCAGCAGCCAAGAGCAGCTCTTTTACTCTGGAAACACCATATATTTT	CASSQEQLFYSGNTIYF
TRBV6-2/TRBV6-3	TRBD2	TRBJ2-7	few	TGTGCCAGCAGTGGACTAGCGGTACCCTACGAGCAGTACTTC	CASSGLAVPYEQYF
TRBV6-6	-	TRBJ2-1	-	TGTGCCAGCAGCTCCGAAGGGTTCAATGAGCAGTTCTTC	CASSSEGFNEQFF
TRBV7-2	-	TRBJ2-7	many	TGTGCCAGCAGCTCCGGAGCCCGGATGTACGAGCAGTACTTC	CASSSGARMYEQYF
TRBV7-8	-	TRBJ1-6	many	TGTGCCAGCAGCTTAGTATTGTCGTCACCCCTCCACTTT	CASSLVLSSPLHF
TRBV7-2	TRBD2	TRBJ2-7	many	TGTGCCAGCAGCTTAGCGATAGCGGGGGCCTCGCAGTACTTC	CASSLAIAGASQYF
TRBV7-6	TRBD1	TRBJ1-1	many	TGTGCCAGCAGCCCCATGGGTGGACAGGTGAACACTGAAGCTTTCTTT	CASSPMGGQVNTEAFF
TRBV28	TRBD2	TRBJ2-1	-	TGTGCCAGCAGTTTACTCGTAGCGGGAGGTTACAATGAGCAGTTCTTC	CASSLLVAGGYNEQFF
TRBV5-6	-	TRBJ1-1	-	TGTGCCAGCAGCTTGCTACTGATGTTTAAGATGAACACTGAAGCTTTCTTT	CASSLLLMFKMNTEAFF
TRBV7-2	-	TRBJ2-7	many	TGTGCCAGCAGCTCAACAGGGAAATTAGGTTACGAGCAGTACTTC	CASSSTGKLGYEQYF
TRBV18	-	TRBJ2-5	many	TGTGCCAGCTCACCACACCCGGGGGAGACCCAGTACTTC	CASSPHPGETQYF
TRBV7-2	-	TRBJ1-1	many	TGTGCCAGCAGCTTAGGTGTTCAACCCCCTGAAGCTTTCTTT	CASSLGVQPPEAFF
TRBV7-9	-	TRBJ1-5	many	TGTGCCAGCAGTTACCAGGGTCGCAATCAGCCCCAGCATTTT	CASSYQGRNQPQHF
TRBV18	TRBD1	TRBJ1-2	-	TGTGCCAGCTCACCCGGGACAGGCGTTGGATATGGCTACACCTTC	CASSPGTGVGYGYTF
TRBV14	-	TRBJ1-4	few	TGTGCCAGCAGCCAAGTTATCGGGGATGAAAAACTGTTTTTT	CASSQVIGDEKLFF
TRBV7-2	TRBD2	TRBJ2-3	many	TGTGCCAGCAGCCCAAATCCGGGACTAGCCGCACCTACGCAGTATTTT	CASSPNPGLAAPTQYF
TRBV10-3	-	TRBJ2-3	many	TGTGCCATCAGTGCGGGACTGGACACAGATACGCAGTATTTT	CAISAGLDTDTQYF
TRBV7-2	TRBD2	TRBJ2-7	many	TGTGCCAGCAGCTTAGGACCCACGGGACTACCTTTCATCTCTAGGTCTCAGCAGTACTTC	CASSLGPTGLPFISRSQQYF
TRBV6-1	-	TRBJ2-3	few	TGTGCCAGCAGTGAAGCGAGATTAACTAGTCATCCCACAGATACGCAGTATTTT	CASSEARLTSHPTDTQYF